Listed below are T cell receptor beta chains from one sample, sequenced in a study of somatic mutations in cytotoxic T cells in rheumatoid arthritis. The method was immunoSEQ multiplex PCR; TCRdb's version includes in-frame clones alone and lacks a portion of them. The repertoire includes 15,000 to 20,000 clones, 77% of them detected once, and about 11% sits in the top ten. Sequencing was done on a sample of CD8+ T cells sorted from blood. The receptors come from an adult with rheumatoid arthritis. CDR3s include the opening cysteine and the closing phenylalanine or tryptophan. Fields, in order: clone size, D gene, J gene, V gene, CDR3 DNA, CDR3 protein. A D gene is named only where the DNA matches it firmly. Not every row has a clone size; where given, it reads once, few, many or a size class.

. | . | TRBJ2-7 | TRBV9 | TGTGCCAGCAGCGTCAGAGCGTTCAGCTCCTACGAGCAGTACTTC | CASSVRAFSSYEQYF
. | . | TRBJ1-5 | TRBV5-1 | TGCGCCAGCAGCCCCGGACCAGGGGAAGGTCAGCCCCAGCATTTT | CASSPGPGEGQPQHF
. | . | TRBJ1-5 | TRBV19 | TGTGCCAGTAGTCTACGGGACACAAGCAATCAGCCCCAGCATTTT | CASSLRDTSNQPQHF
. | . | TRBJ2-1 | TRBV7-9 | TGTGCCAGCAGCTTAGTTTCCTTGGGCAGGGAAAACAATGAGCAGTTCTTC | CASSLVSLGRENNEQFF
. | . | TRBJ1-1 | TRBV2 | TGTGCCAGCAGTGAAGTGGGGGGGTCACCTAACACTGAAGCTTTCTTT | CASSEVGGSPNTEAFF
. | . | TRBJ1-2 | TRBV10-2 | TGCGCCAGCAGTGAGGGCCGAAGAAACTATGGCTACACCTTC | CASSEGRRNYGYTF
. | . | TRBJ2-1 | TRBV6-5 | TGTGCCAGCAGTTATTCAGGGATCAGCTCCTACAATGAGCAGTTCTTC | CASSYSGISSYNEQFF
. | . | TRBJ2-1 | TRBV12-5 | TGTGCTAGTGGGCTGACTACGGGCTCCCCACGGGATGAGCAGTTCTTC | CASGLTTGSPRDEQFF
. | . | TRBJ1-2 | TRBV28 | TGTGCCAGCAGTTTAACAGGAGACAACTATGGCTACACCTTC | CASSLTGDNYGYTF
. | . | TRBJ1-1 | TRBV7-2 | TGTGCCAGCAGCCCCACCCCAGGGACAGCTTTCTTT | CASSPTPGTAFF
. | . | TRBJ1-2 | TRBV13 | TGTGCCAGCAGCTTACCCCAAGTCCCATATGGCTACACCTTC | CASSLPQVPYGYTF
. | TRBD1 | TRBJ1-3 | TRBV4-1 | TGCGCCAGCAGCCAACAACCTACAGGGGACTCTGGAAACACCATATATTTT | CASSQQPTGDSGNTIYF
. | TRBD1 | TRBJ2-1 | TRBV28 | TGTGGCATTCGCGGACAGGGCTACAATGAGCAGTTCTTC | CGIRGQGYNEQFF
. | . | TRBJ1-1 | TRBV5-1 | TGCGCCAGCAGCTCGGAAGGGAGGAACACTGAAGCTTTCTTT | CASSSEGRNTEAFF
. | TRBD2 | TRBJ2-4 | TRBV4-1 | TGCGCCAGCAGCCAAGAGGGGGGGTTGGCCAAAAACATTCAGTACTTC | CASSQEGGLAKNIQYF
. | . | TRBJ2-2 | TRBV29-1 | . | CSVAGGTINTGELFF
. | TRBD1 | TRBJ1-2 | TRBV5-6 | TGTGCCAGCAGTTCTCCAACAGGGGGCGATGGCTACACCTTC | CASSSPTGGDGYTF
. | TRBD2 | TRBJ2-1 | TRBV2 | TGTGCCAGCGGGCAAGCGGGGGGGCCTTATGAGCAGTTCTTC | CASGQAGGPYEQFF
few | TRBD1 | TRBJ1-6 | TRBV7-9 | TGTGCCAGCAGCTTAGTACAGGGGGGTTCACCCCTCCACTTT | CASSLVQGGSPLHF